This TCR beta chain was profiled in a study of Graves' ophthalmopathy and Graves' hyperthyroidism. Scientists amplified the TCR beta CDR3 regions from RNA transcripts. RT-PCR with HTBI primers came first, then second-round multiplex PCR. Each CDR3 protein is one row after TCRdb ran MiXCR on the multiplex PCR reads. This table holds about 400,000 distinct CDR3 sequences, less than 20% found once. In this sample, this clonotype turned up many times. The antigen is not known. Whole-study findings and limits: Sensitivity reached roughly 88% and specificity 75% to 82% for a 13-signature model separating ophthalmopathy from stable hyperthyroidism.

The term stable hyperthyroidism indicated an absence of ophthalmopathy within 18 months of follow-up. The authors used Ficoll-Paque density gradient centrifugation to separate PBMCs. The input was around 10 ml of fresh peripheral blood. Germline CDR1 and CDR2: MNHNS and SASEGT. The V gene end was trimmed by 6 bases and the J gene end by 3 bases; junction bases not matched to a gene: 3. CDR3 size: 13 residues. Sample: peripheral blood. V is TRBV6-1 and J is TRBJ2-7; 9 nucleotides match TRBD1. The sequence derives from a woman between 18 and 30 years old with stable Graves' hyperthyroidism. CDR3 amino acids: CASSSGQGYEQYF. CDR3 nucleotides: TGTGCCAGCAGCTCGGGACAGGGCTACGAGCAGTACTTC.